The T cell receptor (beta chain) under discussion was sequenced for a study of tumor and adjacent non-tumor tissue in lung cancer. Study conclusions and caveats: Tumor tissue had significantly higher TCR diversity than normal lung.

This clonotype was counted at least ten times. Its antigen is still unknown. Per the germline V gene, CDR1 is SGHNT and CDR2 is YYREEE (reference sequence). The V and J ends lost 4 bases and 6 bases, in that order; junction bases with no gene match: 10. This CDR3 is 16 amino acids long. The template was RNA from unsorted bulk tissue. More than 3 cm separated this lung sample from the edge of the tumor. Three rounds of nested PCR, following a modified ARM-PCR protocol, produced the TCRbeta library. TCRdb reprocessed the multiplex PCR reads with MiXCR, giving one entry per CDR3 protein. The table has tens of thousands of distinct CDR3 sequences, 60% to 65% seen once.

The specimen sequenced was distant non-tumor lung tissue. The origin of this receptor is a woman in her seventies with non-small cell lung cancer. This chain links TRBV5-4 with TRBJ1-2; 12 bases agree with TRBD1. The CDR3 DNA is TGTGCCAGCAGCACCCGGGACAGGGGGCGCGAGAATGGCTACACCTTC. It translates to CASSTRDRGRENGYTF.